Shown below are 16 T cell receptor beta chains from a single sample sequenced in a study of cytotoxic CD8 clonotypes in ibrutinib-treated CLL. Clones were read by immunoSEQ multiplex PCR, and TCRdb kept only the in-frame ones, dropping some. The sample has around 150,000 clones, approximately 77% seen once; the top ten hold roughly 1.9%. The input for sequencing was PBMCs, taken after 12 months of ibrutinib treatment. The receptor set was obtained from a human donor with chronic lymphocytic leukemia.

This chain links TRBV6-1 with TRBJ1-3, with D maybe TRBD1 (6 bases). The germline V and J ends were trimmed by 0 bases and 2 bases, with 11 bases remaining between them. The CDR3 sequence is 16 residues long. From germline, CDR1 is MNHNS and CDR2 SASEGT. The CDR3 loop reads CASSEARQGTGNTIYF. The CDR3 DNA is TGTGCCAGCAGTGAAGCTAGGCAGGGGACTGGAAACACCATATATTTT.

This clone was seen repeatedly, ten times or more. V usage is TRBV28 and J usage is TRBJ1-1; D is unclear. CDR1 and CDR2 (germline): MDHEN, SYDVKM. The CDR3 is made up of 11 amino acids. The ends were cut back, 1 base at V and 7 bases at J, with 4 bases in the middle. CDR3: CASSLLGEAFF. CDR3 nucleotide sequence: TGTGCCAGCAGTTTATTGGGTGAAGCTTTCTTT.

This chain uses TRBV28 with TRBJ2-7; 9 nucleotides agree with TRBD1. CDR1 and CDR2 from the germline V gene are MDHEN and SYDVKM. J was trimmed by 6 bases and V by 6 bases; bases with no gene match: 15. The CDR3 runs 16 residues. CDR3 coding DNA: TGTGCCAGCAGCCAAAGAAAAGGGACAGGGTTACGCGAGCAGTACTTC. Amino acids: CASSQRKGTGLREQYF.

The chain employs TRBV6-5 and TRBJ1-4, with 8 bases matching TRBD1. CDR1 is MNHEY, CDR2 SVGAGI, per germline. With 6 bases clipped from V and 11 bases from J, the junction kept 14 bases outside the gene matches. The CDR3 loop spans 15 amino acids. The CDR3 bases are TGTGCCAGCAGAGCAGGACAGGGCGGGTTGCGGAAACTGTTTTTT. Protein sequence: CASRAGQGGLRKLFF.

The gene calls are TRBV7-9 and TRBJ2-7, with no clear D. The CDR3 sequence is 13 residues long. Trimming removed 2 bases from V and 5 bases from J, with 10 bases in between. The V gene's germline CDR1 is SEHNR and CDR2 FQNEAQ (reference sequence). The CDR3 protein is CASSLSSLDEQYF. CDR3 bases: TGTGCCAGCAGCTTATCTTCCCTCGACGAGCAGTACTTC.

V and J are TRBV6-6 and TRBJ1-3, with D maybe TRBD1 (5 bases). The CDR3 extends over 16 amino acids. Germline values: CDR1 MNHNY, CDR2 SVGAGI (reference sequence). Trimming left V 4 bases short and J 2 bases short, with 15 bases between. CDR3 bases: TGTGCCAGCAGTTTTCGAGGGGCCCTGCCTGGAAACACCATATATTTT. Translated, it gives CASSFRGALPGNTIYF.

This clone showed up just once. The chain employs TRBV2 and TRBJ1-2; D is undetermined. This CDR3 is 13 amino acids long. Germline V gene sequence: CDR1 SNHLY, CDR2 FYNNEI. Trimming took off 2 bases at V and 4 bases at J, with 8 bases between the two ends. Here the CDR3 reads CASSELTSYGYTF. The CDR3 DNA follows: TGTGCCAGCAGTGAATTGACAAGCTATGGCTACACCTTC.

The chain employs TRBV7-6 and TRBJ1-4; tentatively, D is TRBD1 (5 bases). CDR1 SGHVS and CDR2 FNYEAQ come from the germline V gene. V dropped 1 base and J dropped 7 bases, with 16 bases sitting between them. The CDR3 has 16 residues. CDR3 nucleotides: TGTGCCAGCAGCTTAGAGGGGTGGGGCGCGGGTGAAAAACTGTTTTTT. Translation gives CASSLEGWGAGEKLFF.

The chain joins TRBV27 to TRBJ2-7, with TRBD2 identical over 8 bases. The trim removed 8 bases at V and 1 base at J, leaving 13 bases unmatched. The CDR3 covers 16 residues. Germline CDR1 MNHEY, CDR2 SMNVEV (reference sequence). The CDR3 bases are TGTGCCAGCCTTCCCTCCGGGACTAGGGGATCCTACGAGCAGTACTTC. This gives the protein CASLPSGTRGSYEQYF.

The genes are TRBV6-5 and TRBJ1-3, with 8 bases that match TRBD1. This CDR3 spans 16 amino acids. Trimming at V came to 3 bases and at J to 2 bases, leaving 6 bases not matched to a gene. Germline CDR1 and CDR2: MNHEY and SVGAGI. CDR3 loop: CASSYAPGQAGNTIYF. Written as DNA, the CDR3 is TGTGCCAGCAGTTATGCACCGGGACAGGCTGGAAACACCATATATTTT.

The genes are TRBV15 and TRBJ2-7; D perhaps matches TRBD2 (5 bases). Germline V gene sequence: CDR1 LNHNV, CDR2 YYDKDF (reference sequence). The CDR3 consists of 15 residues. V lost 0 bases to trimming and J lost 2 bases, with 11 bases between them. The CDR3 bases are TGTGCCACCAGCAGAGATCGGACCGGGGCCTACGAGCAGTACTTC. Translated: CATSRDRTGAYEQYF.

The chain has TRBV15 and TRBJ2-7, with D tentatively TRBD2 (5 bases). V lost 0 bases to trimming and J lost 7 bases, with 16 bases between them. The CDR3 covers 15 residues. Germline V lookup: CDR1 LNHNV, CDR2 YYDKDF (reference sequence). DNA of the CDR3: TGTGCCACCAGCAGAGATGCAGCGGTGACGGGTGAGCAGTACTTC. Protein: CATSRDAAVTGEQYF.

V is TRBV10-2 and J is TRBJ1-2; no clear D gene. CDR1 is WSHSY and CDR2 is SAAADI in the germline V gene. With 0 bases removed from V and 2 bases from J, the gap between germline ends came to 10 bases. The CDR3 covers 15 residues. The CDR3 loop is CASSESIYLNYGYTF. CDR3 nucleotides: TGCGCCAGCAGTGAGTCGATATACCTAAACTATGGCTACACCTTC.

The chain uses TRBV5-1 and TRBJ2-1, with 9 bases aligning to TRBD2. With 4 bases clipped from V and 8 bases from J, the junction kept 10 bases outside the gene matches. CDR1 and CDR2 (germline): SGHRS, YFSETQ. CDR3 size: 15 residues. CDR3 DNA sequence: TGCGCCAGCAGCGGTATCCGCGGGGGGGCCCATGAGCAGTTCTTC. It codes for CASSGIRGGAHEQFF.

The chain has TRBV7-3 and TRBJ1-2, with D unclear. The CDR3 consists of 14 residues. V shed 5 bases and J shed 4 bases, with 14 bases lying between them. Germline values: CDR1 SGHTA, CDR2 FQGTGA. The CDR3 region is CASSLTLEAYGYTF. In DNA form, the CDR3 reads TGTGCCAGCAGCCTTACATTAGAGGCCTATGGCTACACCTTC.

The CDR3 sequence is CASSRTLGPIARNEQFF. The CDR3 bases are TGTGCCAGCAGTCGTACACTAGGGCCCATTGCGAGAAATGAGCAGTTCTTC. This chain uses TRBV7-2 with TRBJ2-1, with D possibly matching TRBD2 (5 bases). Germline V gene lookup returns CDR1 SGHTA and CDR2 FQGNSA. The V gene lost 6 bases and the J gene lost 7 bases, with 25 bases spanning the gap. This CDR3 is 17 amino acids long.